These T cell receptor beta chains were read from a single sample in a study of T cells in Graves' hyperthyroidism and ophthalmopathy. MiXCR, applied by TCRdb to the multiplex PCR reads, yields one record per CDR3 protein. The sample lists 400,000 to 600,000 distinct CDR3 sequences; approximately 16% were seen once. Material for sequencing was blood. These receptor sequences come from a woman in her twenties or thirties with Graves' ophthalmopathy. The CDR3 runs from the conserved cysteine through the conserved F or W. Each record gives: J gene, D gene, clone size, V gene, CDR3 DNA, CDR3 protein. The D gene is left open where the match is weak. Rows may omit the clone size; those that give it use once, few, many or a size class.

>TRBJ1-5|-|-|TRBV12-3/TRBV12-4
TGTGCCAGCAGTTTAGGAGGGACCCGCAATCAGCCCCAGCATTTT
CASSLGGTRNQPQHF
>TRBJ1-5|-|many|TRBV29-1
TGCAGCGTTGAGGACGGCGATCAGCCCCAGCATTTT
CSVEDGDQPQHF
>TRBJ2-5|-|many|TRBV28
TGTGCCAGCAGACCTACGGGACACAGGCAAGAGACCCAGTACTTC
CASRPTGHRQETQYF
>TRBJ2-3|TRBD1|many|TRBV12-3/TRBV12-4
TGTGCCAGCAGTTTAGGGACAGGGCGCACAGATACGCAGTATTTT
CASSLGTGRTDTQYF
>TRBJ2-7|-|few|TRBV6-4
TGTGCCAGCAGTGACGATCGGAGGGGGCGCTACGAGCAGTACTTC
CASSDDRRGRYEQYF
>TRBJ1-1|-|-|TRBV7-3
TGTGCCGGCTCACCACGATCGCCTGAAGCTTTCTTT
CAGSPRSPEAFF
>TRBJ1-4|-|many|TRBV6-1
TGTGCCAGCAGAGGAGGGATGGGTGAAAAACTGTTTTTT
CASRGGMGEKLFF
>TRBJ2-7|TRBD2|many|TRBV6-1
TGTGCCAGCGGGGCTAGCGGGGCCCAGCAGTACTTC
CASGASGAQQYF
>TRBJ2-1|-|many|TRBV3-1
TGTGCCAGCAGCCAAGGCCTAGAGAGTACGCATGAGCAGTTCTTC
CASSQGLESTHEQFF
>TRBJ2-2|TRBD1|few|TRBV28
TGTGCCAGCAGTCTTCGACAGGGGGCATGGACCGGGGAGCTGTTTTTT
CASSLRQGAWTGELFF
>TRBJ2-2|-|-|TRBV7-2
TGTGCCAGCAGGGTGGCCGGGGAGCTGTTTTTT
CASRVAGELFF
>TRBJ1-5|-|many|TRBV20-1
TGCAGTGCTAGAGATCGGGCGGCAGGGGCGTCTCGGGGCAATCAGCCCCAGCATTTT
CSARDRAAGASRGNQPQHF
>TRBJ1-5|TRBD1|many|TRBV6-2/TRBV6-3
TGTGCCAGCAGTTACTACGGACAGGGACATCAGCCCCAGCATTTT
CASSYYGQGHQPQHF
>TRBJ2-2|TRBD1|-|TRBV6-2/TRBV6-3
TGTGCCAGCAGAGAAATAAGGACAGGCAACACCGGGGAGCTGTTTTTT
CASREIRTGNTGELFF
>TRBJ1-2|-|few|TRBV3-2
TGTGTCAGCAGCCAGCCCGGACGCCTAGCTCACAACTATGGCTACACCTTC
CVSSQPGRLAHNYGYTF
>TRBJ2-1|-|-|TRBV12-3/TRBV12-4
TGTGCCAGCAGTCAAAATGGTTACAGGACGGATGAGCAGTTCTTC
CASSQNGYRTDEQFF